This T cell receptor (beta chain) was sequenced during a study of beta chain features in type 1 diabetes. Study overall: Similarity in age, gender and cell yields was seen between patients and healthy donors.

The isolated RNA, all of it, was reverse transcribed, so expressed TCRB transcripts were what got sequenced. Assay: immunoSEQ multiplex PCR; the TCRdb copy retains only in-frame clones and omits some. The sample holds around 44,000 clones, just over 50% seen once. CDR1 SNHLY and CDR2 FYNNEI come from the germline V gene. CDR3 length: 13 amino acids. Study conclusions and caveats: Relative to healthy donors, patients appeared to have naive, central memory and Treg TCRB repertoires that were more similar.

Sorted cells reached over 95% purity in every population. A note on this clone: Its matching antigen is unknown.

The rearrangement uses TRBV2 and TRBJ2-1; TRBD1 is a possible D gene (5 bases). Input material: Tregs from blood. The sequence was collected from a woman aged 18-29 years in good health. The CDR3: CGSGRIPSNEQFF. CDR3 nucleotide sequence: TGTGGGTCAGGGCGGATACCCTCCAATGAGCAGTTCTTC.